The 8 T cell receptor beta chains below were found in one sample sequenced in a study of cytomegalovirus exposure and HLA in healthy donors. Both 60 Vbeta primers and 13 Jbeta primers went into the PCR. Sequencing was performed with immunoSEQ multiplex PCR; in TCRdb, only in-frame clones are kept and a portion is missing. The table has about 150,000 clones, around four fifths seen once. What was sequenced was PBMCs. The origin of the receptors is a man younger than 45 in good health.

About this clone: An end of the junction does not agree with germline; a read error may underlie this. This chain joins TRBV7-9 and TRBJ2-7; D might be TRBD2 (5 bases). The CDR3 is 14 amino acids. Germline V gene sequence: CDR1 SEHNR, CDR2 FQNEAQ (reference sequence). CDR3 residues: CSSSLLGSSYEQYF. DNA of the CDR3: TGTTCCAGCAGCTTATTAGGGAGCTCCTACGAGCAGTACTTC. Full variable domain (remainder filled in from reference TRBV7-9 and TRBJ2-7): DTGVSQNPRHKITKRGQNVTFRCDPISEHNRLYWYRQTLGQGPEFLTYFQNEAQLEKSRLLSDRFSAERPKGSFSTLEIQRTEQGDSAMYLCSSSLLGSSYEQYFGPGTRLTVT.

The chain links TRBV10-1 to TRBJ1-5, with D unclear. CDR3 length equals 18 residues. Germline lookup yields CDR1 WNHNN and CDR2 SYGVQD (reference sequence). Trimming removed 5 bases at V and 7 bases at J, with 27 bases between. CDR3 loop: CASSLLVYISVARQPQHF. The CDR3 DNA is TGCGCCAGCAGTCTTTTGGTGTATATCTCCGTCGCCAGGCAGCCCCAGCATTTT.

The chain combines TRBV10-1 with TRBJ2-5, with D maybe TRBD2 (6 bases). The end of the DNA fits TRBJ2-7 better, so the J call may be wrong. Germline V gene lookup returns CDR1 WNHNN and CDR2 SYGVQD (reference sequence). This CDR3 region has 15 residues. The DNA for the CDR3 is TGCGCCAGCAGTGAGACGGCCGGGAGTACCTACGAGCAGTACTTC. Translated, it gives CASSETAGSTYEQYF.

V usage is TRBV5-1 and J usage is TRBJ2-5; 13 nucleotides align to TRBD2. V was pared by 4 bases and J by 0 bases, with 3 bases of the junction left unmatched. Germline CDR1 reads SGHRS; CDR2 reads YFSETQ. The CDR3 spans 16 residues. CDR3 sequence (DNA): TGCGCCAGCAGCACCGGACTAGCGGGGGACCAAGAGACCCAGTACTTC. It translates to CASSTGLAGDQETQYF.

The chain is built from TRBV11-2 and TRBJ2-3, with D possibly TRBD1 on 6 matching bases. The V and J ends lost 9 bases and 0 bases respectively, with 16 bases between them. From germline, CDR1 is SGHAT and CDR2 FQNNGV. CDR3 length equals 15 residues. CDR3 region: CASLKGVSSTDTQYF. CDR3 bases: TGTGCCAGTTTAAAGGGGGTCTCTAGCACAGATACGCAGTATTTT. Drawing the rest from reference TRBV11-2 and TRBJ2-3, the complete variable domain is EAGVAQSPRYKIIEKRQSVAFWCNPISGHATLYWYQQILGQGPKLLIQFQNNGVVDDSQLPKDRFSAERLKGVDSTLKIQPAKLEDSAVYLCASLKGVSSTDTQYFGPGTRLTVL.

The V and J genes are TRBV6-5 and TRBJ2-1, with D possibly TRBD2 on 5 matching bases. Germline-derived CDR1 and CDR2 are MNHEY and SVGAGI. The CDR3 runs to 16 residues. V was trimmed by 0 bases and J by 1 base, leaving 10 bases between them. The CDR3 DNA sequence: TGTGCCAGCAGTTACTCGCCCGGGGAGTCCTACAATGAGCAGTTCTTC. It is translated as CASSYSPGESYNEQFF.

The V and J genes are TRBV11-2 and TRBJ2-7; TRBD2 matches 9 bases. V gave up 8 bases and J gave up 3 bases; unmatched junction bases: 11. The CDR3 length is 15 residues. Germline-derived CDR1 and CDR2 are SGHAT and FQNNGV. The CDR3 DNA sequence: TGTGCCAGCGACGACCTAGCGGGGAGATTCTACGAGCAGTACTTC. This translates into CASDDLAGRFYEQYF.

This clone was recorded once. The chain carries TRBV11-2 and TRBJ2-7; no clear D. Germline lookup yields CDR1 SGHAT and CDR2 FQNNGV. This CDR3 spans 15 amino acids. With 1 base removed from V and 2 bases from J, the gap between germline ends came to 12 bases. This CDR3 is CASSLAEYRAYEQYF. The CDR3 DNA reads TGTGCCAGCAGCTTAGCTGAGTACAGAGCCTACGAGCAGTACTTC. The whole variable domain, remainder taken from reference TRBV11-2 and TRBJ2-7, is EAGVAQSPRYKIIEKRQSVAFWCNPISGHATLYWYQQILGQGPKLLIQFQNNGVVDDSQLPKDRFSAERLKGVDSTLKIQPAKLEDSAVYLCASSLAEYRAYEQYFGPGTRLTVT.